The 24 T cell receptor beta chains presented below share a single source sample, sequenced in a study of graft-versus-host responses after intestinal transplantation. The assay was immunoSEQ multiplex PCR, and TCRdb's table has in-frame clones only and misses some. Of some 82,000 clones in the sample, about nine tenths were seen once. No cognate antigen is known for these TCRs. Sequencing was performed on unstimulated CD8+ T cells sorted from spleen or lymph node cells, taken before transplant. The receptors stem from a human donor who was the organ donor for an intestinal transplant.

V is TRBV7-9 and J is TRBJ2-3; 8 positions match TRBD1. V lost 1 base, J lost 6 bases, and 12 bases stayed unmatched. Germline loops: CDR1 SEHNR, CDR2 FQNEAQ (reference sequence). The CDR3 covers 17 residues. CDR3 coding DNA: TGTGCCAGCAGCTTAGGAATAGGACAGGGCCCCTTCGATACGCAGTATTTT. The encoded protein is CASSLGIGQGPFDTQYF.

This sequence joins TRBV27 and TRBJ1-1; possible D gene TRBD1, 5 bases. Germline CDR1 reads MNHEY; CDR2 reads SMNVEV (reference sequence). The V gene lost 2 bases and the J gene lost 6 bases, with 10 bases spanning the gap. CDR3 length: 13 amino acids. Here the CDR3 reads CASSLAWGAEAFF. CDR3 in DNA: TGTGCCAGCAGTTTAGCTTGGGGGGCTGAAGCTTTCTTT.

The chain employs TRBV28 and TRBJ2-1; 14 positions match TRBD2. The CDR3 contains 18 residues. The V and J ends lost 3 bases and 7 bases, in that order; junction bases with no gene match: 11. The germline CDR1 and CDR2 sequences are MDHEN and SYDVKM. CDR3 in amino acids: CASSFPSTSGGARNEQFF. The CDR3 region has the DNA TGTGCCAGCAGTTTCCCCTCGACTAGCGGGGGGGCACGGAATGAGCAGTTCTTC.

This chain uses TRBV14 with TRBJ1-1; 7 bases align to TRBD1. Germline V gene lookup returns CDR1 SGHDN and CDR2 FVKESK. V lost 6 bases, J lost 1 base, and 17 bases stayed unmatched. This CDR3 region has 18 residues. CDR3 bases: TGTGCCAGCAGTCGCAGGGGGTTTACGGAGCACCCGAACACTGAAGCTTTCTTT. Protein: CASSRRGFTEHPNTEAFF.

This clone was detected once. The chain has TRBV28 and TRBJ1-2, with D maybe TRBD1 (5 bases). The CDR3 loop spans 13 amino acids. V gave up 1 base and J gave up 8 bases, with 11 bases separating them. CDR1 and CDR2 (germline): MDHEN, SYDVKM. CDR3 amino acids: CASSLSGLDGYTF. CDR3 bases: TGTGCCAGCAGTTTATCAGGGTTGGACGGCTACACCTTC.

The rearrangement uses TRBV15 and TRBJ2-3; 9 nucleotides agree with TRBD1. The CDR3 totals 17 residues. Trimming removed 0 bases from V and 2 bases from J; junction bases left unmatched: 6. Per germline, CDR1 LNHNV and CDR2 YYDKDF (reference sequence). In nucleotides, the CDR3 is TGTGCCACCAGCAGAGAGGGGACAGGGAAGATCACAGATACGCAGTATTTT. This gives the protein CATSREGTGKITDTQYF. Full variable domain (outside the CDR3, taken from reference TRBV15 and TRBJ2-3): DAMVIQNPRYQVTQFGKPVTLSCSQTLNHNVMYWYQQKSSQAPKLLFHYYDKDFNNEADTPDNFQSRRPNTSFCFLDIRSPGLGDTAMYLCATSREGTGKITDTQYFGPGTRLTVL.

This chain connects TRBV4-2 to TRBJ2-2; possibly TRBD1 for D (6 bases). Trimming removed 8 bases from V and 7 bases from J, with 8 bases in between. The CDR3 has 11 amino acids. The germline CDR1 and CDR2 sequences are LGHNA and YNFKEQ. CDR3 loop: CASLQGGELFF. For the CDR3, the DNA is TGTGCCAGCCTACAGGGCGGGGAGCTGTTTTTT.

The genes are TRBV6-1 and TRBJ1-5, with D hard to call. In germline, CDR1 is MNHNS, CDR2 SASEGT. V lost 6 bases, J lost 0 bases, and 9 bases lay in between. The CDR3 contains 14 residues. The CDR3 loop reads CASSNPNSNQPQHF. CDR3 in DNA: TGTGCCAGCAGCAACCCAAATAGCAATCAGCCCCAGCATTTT.

A single count supports this clone. The chain joins TRBV5-6 to TRBJ1-1; D gene ambiguous. V was trimmed by 2 bases and J by 5 bases, leaving 4 bases between them. Germline V gives CDR1 SGHDT, CDR2 YYEEEE. The CDR3 is 11 amino acids. The CDR3 sequence is CASSFGTEAFF. CDR3 DNA: TGTGCCAGCAGCTTTGGGACTGAAGCTTTCTTT. Looking up the rest from reference TRBV5-6 and TRBJ1-1 gives the full variable domain: DAGVTQSPTHLIKTRGQQVTLRCSPKSGHDTVSWYQQALGQGPQFIFQYYEEEERQRGNFPDRFSGHQFPNYSSELNVNALLLGDSALYLCASSFGTEAFFGQGTRLTVV.

This clone was counted once. The chain uses TRBV6-4 and TRBJ2-3; D unresolved. Germline CDR1 and CDR2: MRHNA and SNTAGT. This CDR3 has 13 amino acids. V shed 0 bases and J shed 4 bases, with 5 bases lying between them. The CDR3 DNA is TGTGCCAGCAGTGACTCTTCATCAGATACGCAGTATTTT. Translated, it gives CASSDSSSDTQYF.

V gene TRBV28 combines with J gene TRBJ2-7, with 9 bases that match TRBD2. Trimming removed 7 bases from V and 0 bases from J; junction bases left unmatched: 19. CDR1 MDHEN and CDR2 SYDVKM come from the germline V gene. This CDR3 has 19 residues. The CDR3 spells CASTPPLAGSIYSSYEQYF. In DNA form, the CDR3 reads TGTGCCAGCACCCCCCCCCTAGCGGGGTCGATCTATAGCTCCTACGAGCAGTACTTC.

The chain couples TRBV6-5 to TRBJ2-7; 7 bases agree with TRBD2. Germline CDR1 and CDR2: MNHEY and SVGAGI. The CDR3 is 15 residues long. Losses at the gene ends were 5 bases for V and 1 base for J; bases not matched to a gene: 8. The CDR3 is CASSGPREGSYEQYF. CDR3 in DNA: TGTGCCAGCAGTGGGCCCAGGGAGGGATCCTACGAGCAGTACTTC.

The table lists this clone with a few counts. This chain links TRBV6-4 with TRBJ2-3, with TRBD2 identical over 8 bases. Germline trimming cut 6 bases from V and 1 base from J; bases unmatched to any gene: 6. Germline loops: CDR1 MRHNA, CDR2 SNTAGT. The CDR3 loop spans 15 amino acids. The CDR3 DNA sequence: TGTGCCAGCAGCCCCAGCGGGGGTGGCACAGATACGCAGTATTTT. Translated: CASSPSGGGTDTQYF.

The chain links TRBV30 to TRBJ2-7; D ambiguous. Looked up from germline, CDR1 is GTSNPN and CDR2 is SVGIG (reference sequence). The CDR3 sequence is 11 residues long. Trimming removed 5 bases at V and 3 bases at J, with 8 bases between. CDR3 region: CAWGFFYEQYF. DNA of the CDR3: TGTGCCTGGGGCTTTTTCTACGAGCAGTACTTC.

CDR3 sequence: CASDPGGYQETQYF. The CDR3, as DNA: TGCGCCAGCGATCCCGGGGGATACCAAGAGACCCAGTACTTC. The chain uses TRBV10-2 and TRBJ2-5; D is perhaps TRBD2 (6 bases). The germline CDR1 and CDR2 sequences are WSHSY and SAAADI. Deletions cut 8 bases from V and 0 bases from J, with 13 bases between. CDR3 length: 14 amino acids.

The chain joins TRBV5-4 to TRBJ1-4, with D uncertain. This CDR3 has 15 amino acids. CDR1 and CDR2 (germline): SGHNT, YYREEE (reference sequence). V was shortened by 1 base and J by 7 bases, with 14 bases between the two germline ends. The CDR3, as DNA: TGTGCCAGCAGCTTGAATTTGCAAGGAGGTGAAAAACTGTTTTTT. Protein sequence: CASSLNLQGGEKLFF.

The V gene is TRBV19, the J gene TRBJ2-2; the D is unclear. Germline V CDR1 and CDR2: LNHDA, SQIVND (reference sequence). V was cut by 1 base and J by 4 bases, with 13 bases left in between. This CDR3 spans 16 amino acids. The CDR3, as DNA: TGTGCCAGTAGTATAGCATGGCAGTCAATCACCGGGGAGCTGTTTTTT. Translation: CASSIAWQSITGELFF.

This clone was observed a single time. J is TRBJ1-2 and V is TRBV10-2, with D tentatively TRBD1 (5 bases). The germline V gene has CDR1 WSHSY and CDR2 SAAADI. The CDR3 extends over 12 amino acids. Trimming removed 9 bases from V and 10 bases from J, with 18 bases in between. This chain's CDR3 is CASGGFSGDYTF. For the CDR3, the DNA is TGCGCCAGTGGGGGGTTCTCAGGCGACTACACCTTC.

The CDR3 nucleotides read TGCGCCAGCAGCCCAGGTTGGGGAAGCTTGGATGAGCAGTTCTTC. Residues: CASSPGWGSLDEQFF. V usage is TRBV5-1 and J usage is TRBJ2-1; D uncertain. The CDR3 runs to 15 residues. The V and J ends lost 4 bases and 8 bases respectively, with 19 bases between them. The germline gives CDR1 SGHRS, CDR2 YFSETQ.

The V call is TRBV5-6, the J call TRBJ1-1; D uncertain. V was shortened by 9 bases and J by 1 base, with 10 bases between the two germline ends. The length of the CDR3 is 12 residues. Germline V gives CDR1 SGHDT, CDR2 YYEEEE. This CDR3 reads CATGDGNTEAFF. CDR3 nucleotides: TGTGCCACCGGGGATGGGAACACTGAAGCTTTCTTT.

The chain employs TRBV7-6 and TRBJ2-3; D is unresolved. Germline-derived CDR1 and CDR2 are SGHVS and FNYEAQ. The V gene lost 2 bases and the J gene lost 0 bases, with 15 bases spanning the gap. CDR3 length equals 17 residues. The CDR3 coding sequence is TGTGCCAGCAGCTTAACGGGCACTGTTACTAGCACAGATACGCAGTATTTT. The encoded protein is CASSLTGTVTSTDTQYF.

This clone was seen more than once but under ten times. The chain carries TRBV7-9 and TRBJ1-2; D is unresolved. The germline V gene encodes CDR1 SEHNR and CDR2 FQNEAQ (reference sequence). The CDR3 has 12 amino acids. V lost 6 bases to trimming and J lost 4 bases, with 9 bases between them. The CDR3 region has the DNA TGTGCCAGCAGTCTTGCCTTCTATGGCTACACCTTC. Its protein product is CASSLAFYGYTF.

The chain is built from TRBV7-9 and TRBJ2-5, with a possible D match to TRBD1 (5 bases). Germline V gene data show CDR1 as SEHNR and CDR2 as FQNEAQ (reference sequence). The V end lost 5 bases, the J end lost 4 bases, and 17 bases lay between the germline ends. This CDR3 region has 15 residues. In nucleotides, the CDR3 is TGTGCCAGCAGCCCGACCAGACAGATACTAGAGACCCAGTACTTC. Protein: CASSPTRQILETQYF.

This chain uses TRBV4-1 with TRBJ2-7, with 7 bases identical to TRBD2. The CDR3 extends over 13 amino acids. The germline CDR1 and CDR2 sequences are MGHRA and YSYEKL. V trimming: 0 bases; J trimming: 4 bases; junction bases outside the gene matches: 0. CDR3 bases: TGCGCCAGCAGCCAAGAACTAGCGTACGAGCAGTACTTC. Amino acids: CASSQELAYEQYF.